The 25 T cell receptor beta chains in this list originate from one sample, sequenced in a study of T cell responses to AZD1222 COVID-19 vaccine. Assay: immunoSEQ multiplex PCR; the TCRdb copy retains only in-frame clones and omits some. Of some 130,000 clones listed, roughly 89% were seen once; the top ten hold around 1.1%. Sequenced here: peripheral blood, sampled 28 days after the second AZD1222 dose. The source is an adult who received the AZD1222 COVID-19 vaccine.

The chain links TRBV29-1 to TRBJ1-3; D is ambiguous. Germline loops: CDR1 SQVTM, CDR2 ANQGSEA. The CDR3 sequence is 13 residues long. V was cut by 4 bases and J by 0 bases, with 7 bases left in between. Written as DNA, the CDR3 is TGCAGCGTTGGTAGCCTCTCTGGAAACACCATATATTTT. Its translation: CSVGSLSGNTIYF. Variable domain in full (rest from reference TRBV29-1 and TRBJ1-3): SAVISQKPSRDICQRGTSLTIQCQVDSQVTMMFWYRQQPGQSLTLIATANQGSEATYESGFVIDKFPISRPNLTFSTLTVSNMSPEDSSIYLCSVGSLSGNTIYFGEGSWLTVV.

This clone was seen just once. This chain links TRBV6-2 or TRBV6-3 with TRBJ2-1; possible D gene TRBD2, 6 bases. CDR3 size: 16 residues. Germline CDR1 MNHEY, CDR2 SVGEGT. V was clipped by 5 bases and J by 7 bases, with 21 bases between them. The CDR3 nucleotides are TGTGCCAGCAGTGGCCAGCAAGTCGCGGCGGGGAATGAGCAGTTCTTC. This translates into CASSGQQVAAGNEQFF.

This rearrangement joins TRBV3-1 (or the pseudogene TRBV3-2) to TRBJ1-5; no clear D. CDR1 and CDR2 (germline): LGHDT, YNNKEL (reference sequence). Trimming pared 1 base from V and 0 bases from J, leaving 7 bases between. The CDR3 has 15 residues. The CDR3 region has the DNA TGTGCCAGCAGCCAAGGAACCTATAGCAATCAGCCCCAGCATTTT. It encodes CASSQGTYSNQPQHF.

The rearrangement uses TRBV7-3 and TRBJ2-2; D remains unclear. Germline V lookup: CDR1 SGHTA, CDR2 FQGTGA. The CDR3 loop spans 17 amino acids. V was pared by 7 bases and J by 4 bases, with 22 bases between. The CDR3 DNA reads TGTGCCAGCAACGGAGATGAGACCCGGCGAAGCACCGGGGAGCTGTTTTTT. It specifies CASNGDETRRSTGELFF. The full variable domain, in which reference TRBV7-3 and TRBJ2-2 provide the parts outside the CDR3, is GAGVSQTPSNKVTEKGKYVELRCDPISGHTALYWYRQSLGQGPEFLIYFQGTGAADDSGLPNDRFFAVRPEGSVSTLKIQRTERGDSAVYLCASNGDETRRSTGELFFGEGSRLTVL.

The rearrangement uses TRBV6-1 and TRBJ1-5; D gene uncertain. V lost 2 bases to trimming and J lost 6 bases, with 11 bases between them. Germline V gives CDR1 MNHNS, CDR2 SASEGT. The CDR3 is 14 residues long. The CDR3 coding sequence is TGTGCCAGCAGTGAACTGGGTTCCGGTCAGCCCCAGCATTTT. Residues: CASSELGSGQPQHF.

The genes are TRBV25-1 and TRBJ1-1; 7 nucleotides match TRBD1. CDR3 size: 13 residues. CDR1 and CDR2 (germline): MGHDK, SYGVNS. Trimming removed 5 bases from V and 3 bases from J; junction bases left unmatched: 3. The CDR3, as DNA: TGTGCCAGCAGTAATACAGGGGACACTGAAGCTTTCTTT. It codes for CASSNTGDTEAFF.

This chain links TRBV19 with TRBJ1-1; D unresolved. The germline CDR1 and CDR2 sequences are LNHDA and SQIVND (reference sequence). This CDR3 spans 11 amino acids. The germline V and J ends were trimmed by 3 bases and 7 bases, with 6 bases remaining between them. This chain's CDR3 is CASSIRGEAFF. The CDR3 DNA follows: TGTGCCAGTAGTATCCGAGGTGAAGCTTTCTTT.

CDR3 sequence reads: CAIRLKDTQYF. CDR3 bases: TGTGCCATCAGGTTAAAAGATACGCAGTATTTT. The chain joins TRBV10-3 to TRBJ2-3, with D unresolved. Germline lookup yields CDR1 ENHRY and CDR2 SYGVKD. This CDR3 spans 11 amino acids. The V end lost 6 bases, the J end lost 5 bases, and 6 bases lay between the germline ends.

This clone was seen just once. The chain carries TRBV7-3 and TRBJ2-3, with D maybe TRBD1 (6 bases). V lost 5 bases and J lost 4, with 13 bases in between. The germline CDR1 and CDR2 sequences are SGHTA and FQGTGA. The CDR3 has 14 residues. CDR3 amino acids: CASSPGTFADTQYF. The CDR3 coding sequence is TGTGCCAGCAGCCCCGGGACATTTGCAGATACGCAGTATTTT.

V gene TRBV19 combines with J gene TRBJ1-6, with no clear D. The CDR3 spans 14 residues. Trimming took off 4 bases at V and 7 bases at J, with 11 bases between the two ends. Per the germline V gene, CDR1 is LNHDA and CDR2 is SQIVND (reference sequence). CDR3 sequence: CASSSMVVNSPLHF. The CDR3 DNA reads TGTGCCAGTAGTAGTATGGTAGTCAATTCACCCCTCCACTTT.

The chain uses TRBV6-5 and TRBJ2-2; the match to TRBD1 covers 7 bases. CDR3 size: 16 residues. Germline trimming cut 2 bases from V and 7 bases from J; bases unmatched to any gene: 10. Per the germline V gene, CDR1 is MNHEY and CDR2 is SVGAGI. CDR3 nucleotides: TGTGCCAGCAGTTACGGGCCCGGGACAGAGGACGGGGAGCTGTTTTTT. Encoded protein: CASSYGPGTEDGELFF.

The chain employs TRBV19 and TRBJ1-2; D uncertain. The CDR3 has 13 residues. V lost 7 bases and J 4 bases, leaving 13 bases between the germline ends. The germline gives CDR1 LNHDA, CDR2 SQIVND (reference sequence). CDR3 loop: CASTTGNLYGYTF. CDR3 coding DNA: TGTGCCAGTACCACCGGGAACCTCTATGGCTACACCTTC.

The rearrangement joins TRBV7-2 to TRBJ2-3; 14 nucleotides align to TRBD2. Germline V CDR1 and CDR2: SGHTA, FQGNSA. The CDR3 loop spans 19 amino acids. J was trimmed by 5 bases and V by 1 base; bases with no gene match: 11. CDR3 in amino acids: CASSLVRPGLAGVIDTQYF. CDR3 nucleotides: TGTGCCAGCAGCTTAGTTAGGCCGGGACTAGCGGGGGTGATAGATACGCAGTATTTT.

The chain joins TRBV15 to TRBJ1-1; D possibly corresponds to TRBD1 (6 bases). In germline, CDR1 is LNHNV, CDR2 YYDKDF (reference sequence). This CDR3 region has 13 residues. Between the trimmed V and J ends, which lost 6 bases and 5 bases, there was a span of 13 bases. The CDR3 is CATSSTGTTEAFF. CDR3 coding DNA: TGTGCCACCAGTAGTACCGGGACAACTGAAGCTTTCTTT.

V is TRBV7-2 and J is TRBJ1-5; D call uncertain. From germline, CDR1 is SGHTA and CDR2 FQGNSA. Between the trimmed V and J ends, which lost 0 bases and 3 bases, there was a span of 3 bases. The CDR3 is 13 residues long. The CDR3 coding sequence is TGTGCCAGCAGCTTAGCTTCCAATCAGCCCCAGCATTTT. Protein product: CASSLASNQPQHF.

The V gene is TRBV5-6, the J gene TRBJ2-7; 10 nucleotides line up with TRBD1. Looked up from germline, CDR1 is SGHDT and CDR2 is YYEEEE. This CDR3 spans 16 amino acids. The J segment lost 7 bases and the V segment lost 0 bases, leaving 10 bases of the junction unmatched. The CDR3 reads CASSLAAGTGVGEQYF. The DNA for the CDR3 is TGTGCCAGCAGCTTGGCGGCCGGGACAGGGGTAGGGGAGCAGTACTTC.

V and J are TRBV6-6 and TRBJ1-2; D gene uncertain. V gave up 3 bases and J gave up 7 bases, with 12 bases separating them. The germline gives CDR1 MNHNY, CDR2 SVGAGI (reference sequence). The CDR3 consists of 13 residues. CDR3 nucleotide sequence: TGTGCCAGCAGTTATCTATCCAGGTCTGGCTACACCTTC. It encodes CASSYLSRSGYTF.

On this clone itself: This specimen includes other DNA sequences encoding the same CDR3. This chain uses TRBV19 with TRBJ1-1; D call uncertain. The CDR3 contains 13 residues. Germline loops: CDR1 LNHDA, CDR2 SQIVND (reference sequence). V lost 6 bases, J lost 3 bases, and 11 bases lay in between. As DNA, the CDR3 is TGTGCCAGTAGGACGACAAGGGACACTGAAGCTTTCTTT. The encoded protein is CASRTTRDTEAFF.

This rearrangement joins TRBV11-2 to TRBJ1-1; TRBD1 might be the D (5 bases). The CDR3 contains 13 residues. V lost 1 base, J lost 5 bases, and 8 bases lay in between. The V gene's germline CDR1 is SGHAT and CDR2 FQNNGV. In nucleotides, the CDR3 is TGTGCCAGCAGCTTAGTGTGGGGGACTGAAGCTTTCTTT. Encoded protein: CASSLVWGTEAFF.

V usage is TRBV27 and J usage is TRBJ2-5, with D perhaps assigned TRBD1 or TRBD2 (5 bases each). V lost 5 bases and J lost 2, with 15 bases in between. Germline assignment: CDR1 MNHEY and CDR2 SMNVEV (reference sequence). The CDR3 totals 15 residues. Written as DNA, the CDR3 is TGTGCCAGCAGTCCGTCGTGGGGGATACAAGAGACCCAGTACTTC. It yields the protein CASSPSWGIQETQYF.

The chain has TRBV19 and TRBJ1-2; D gene uncertain. Deletions cut 5 bases from V and 5 bases from J, with 12 bases between. This CDR3 spans 13 amino acids. The germline gives CDR1 LNHDA, CDR2 SQIVND (reference sequence). The CDR3 here is CASSFGLGYGYTF. CDR3 bases: TGTGCCAGTAGTTTCGGGTTGGGGTATGGCTACACCTTC.

V is TRBV24-1 and J is TRBJ2-1; 10 nucleotides agree with TRBD1. The CDR3 runs 15 residues. The V gene's germline CDR1 is KGHDR and CDR2 SFDVKD. V lost 4 bases and J lost 9; bases outside the gene matches: 8. The CDR3 protein is CATSDSGQGNFEQFF. Written as DNA, the CDR3 is TGTGCCACCAGTGACTCGGGACAGGGGAATTTTGAGCAGTTCTTC.

This clone has just a few counts. The rearrangement uses TRBV5-6 and TRBJ2-5, with 9 positions matching TRBD1. In germline, CDR1 is SGHDT, CDR2 YYEEEE. With V trimmed by 1 base and J by 6 bases, 7 bases remained unmatched. The CDR3 is 15 amino acids. DNA for the CDR3: TGTGCCAGCAGCTTGAGGGGACAGGGTCGGAAGACCCAGTACTTC. It is translated as CASSLRGQGRKTQYF.

The chain couples TRBV6-5 to TRBJ1-1; tentative D call: TRBD1 (5 bases). Germline CDR1 reads MNHEY; CDR2 reads SVGAGI. Trimming left V 7 bases short and J 6 bases short, with 15 bases between. The CDR3 consists of 13 residues. The CDR3 coding sequence is TGTGCCAGCACCCCGGGGCCTCCTCCTGAAGCTTTCTTT. Translated: CASTPGPPPEAFF.

This chain uses TRBV7-9 with TRBJ1-4, with D perhaps matching TRBD1 (5 bases). Germline loops: CDR1 SEHNR, CDR2 FQNEAQ (reference sequence). The CDR3 runs to 15 residues. V was cut by 8 bases and J by 6 bases, with 19 bases left in between. CDR3: CASGQGLRLDEKLFF. Written as DNA, the CDR3 is TGTGCCAGCGGGCAGGGTCTGCGCCTGGATGAAAAACTGTTTTTT.